What follows is one T cell receptor (beta chain) and its context. The antigen is unknown. The CDR3 is cut off 3 residues early in the read; its end comes from the germline J gene. The V and J ends lost 4 bases and 1 base respectively, with 7 bases between them. Per the germline V gene, CDR1 is MNHNS and CDR2 is SASEGT. CDR3 length: 13 amino acids. This sample stems from a study of T cells in women clearing cervical HPV infection. General study results and limits: TRBV6-7 relative abundance averaged around 0.11% in cases and 0.15% to 0.2% in controls.

The method was immunoSEQ multiplex PCR; TCRdb's version includes in-frame clones alone and lacks a portion of them. Its listing shows around 39,000 clones. Specimen: blood buffy coat. This TCR came from a woman between 18 and 70 years old with a cervical HPV16 infection that either progressed to CIN3+ or cleared (not recorded which). The chain is built from TRBV6-1 and TRBJ1-1; D is ambiguous. The sequenced part of the CDR3 DNA is TGTGCCAGCAGTGGATACAGGAACACTGAA. Its protein product is CASSGYRNTE. The full-length CDR3 reads as CASSGYRNTEAFF.